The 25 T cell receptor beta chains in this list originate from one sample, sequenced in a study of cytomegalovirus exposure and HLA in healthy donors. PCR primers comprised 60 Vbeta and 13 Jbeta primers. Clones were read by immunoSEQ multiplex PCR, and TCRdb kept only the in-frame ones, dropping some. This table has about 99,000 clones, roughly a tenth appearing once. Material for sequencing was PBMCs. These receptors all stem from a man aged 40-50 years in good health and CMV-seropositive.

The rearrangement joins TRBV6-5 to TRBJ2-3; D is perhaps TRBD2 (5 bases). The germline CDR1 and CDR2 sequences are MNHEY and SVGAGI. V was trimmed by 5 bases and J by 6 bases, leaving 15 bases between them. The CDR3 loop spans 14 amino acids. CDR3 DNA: TGTGCCAGCAGTATGGAGCGGATGTTGGATACGCAGTATTTT. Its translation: CASSMERMLDTQYF.

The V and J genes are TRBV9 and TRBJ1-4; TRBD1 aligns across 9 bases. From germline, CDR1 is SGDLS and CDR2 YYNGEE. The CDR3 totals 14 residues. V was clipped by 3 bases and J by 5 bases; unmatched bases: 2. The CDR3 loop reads CASSGDRGNEKLFF. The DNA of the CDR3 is TGTGCCAGCAGCGGTGACAGGGGGAATGAAAAACTGTTTTTT.

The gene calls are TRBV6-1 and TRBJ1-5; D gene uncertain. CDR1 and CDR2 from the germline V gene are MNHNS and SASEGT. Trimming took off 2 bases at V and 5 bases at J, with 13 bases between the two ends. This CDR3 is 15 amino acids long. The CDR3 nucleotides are TGTGCCAGCAGTGAATGGAGGGTCTTGCATCAGCCCCAGCATTTT. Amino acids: CASSEWRVLHQPQHF.

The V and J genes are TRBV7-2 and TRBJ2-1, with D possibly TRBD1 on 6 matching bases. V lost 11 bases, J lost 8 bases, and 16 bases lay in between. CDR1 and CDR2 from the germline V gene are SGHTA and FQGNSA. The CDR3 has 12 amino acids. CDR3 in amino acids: CALTVGADEQFF. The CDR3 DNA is TGTGCCCTAACGGTGGGGGCGGATGAGCAGTTCTTC.

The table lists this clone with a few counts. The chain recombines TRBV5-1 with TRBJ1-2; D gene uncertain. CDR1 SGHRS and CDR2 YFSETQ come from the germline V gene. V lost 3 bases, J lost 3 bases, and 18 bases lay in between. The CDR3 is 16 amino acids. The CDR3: CASSWRAGDSDYGYTF. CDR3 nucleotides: TGCGCCAGCAGCTGGAGGGCGGGAGATTCGGACTATGGCTACACCTTC.

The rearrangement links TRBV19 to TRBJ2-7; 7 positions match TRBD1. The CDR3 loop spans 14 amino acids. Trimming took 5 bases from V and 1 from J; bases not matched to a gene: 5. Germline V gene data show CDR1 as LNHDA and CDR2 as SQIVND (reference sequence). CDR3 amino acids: CASSLGTVSYEQYF. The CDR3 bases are TGTGCCAGTAGTCTAGGGACAGTTTCCTACGAGCAGTACTTC.

The CDR3 here is CASRKQGINYGYTF. The CDR3 DNA follows: TGTGCCAGCAGGAAACAGGGGATTAACTATGGCTACACCTTC. The chain recombines TRBV6-5 with TRBJ1-2; 7 positions match TRBD1. With V trimmed by 6 bases and J by 1 base, 5 bases remained unmatched. CDR1 and CDR2 from the germline V gene are MNHEY and SVGAGI. The length of the CDR3 is 14 residues.

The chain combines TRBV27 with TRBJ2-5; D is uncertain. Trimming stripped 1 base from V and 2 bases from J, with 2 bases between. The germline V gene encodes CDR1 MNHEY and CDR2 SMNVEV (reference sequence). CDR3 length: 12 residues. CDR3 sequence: CASSLLQETQYF. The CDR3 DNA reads TGTGCCAGCAGTTTATTACAAGAGACCCAGTACTTC.

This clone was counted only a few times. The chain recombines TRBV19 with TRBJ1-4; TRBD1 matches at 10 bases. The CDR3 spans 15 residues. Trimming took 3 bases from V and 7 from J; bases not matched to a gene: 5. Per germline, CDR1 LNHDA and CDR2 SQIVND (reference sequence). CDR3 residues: CASSMGQGRSEKLFF. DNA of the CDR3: TGTGCCAGTAGTATGGGACAGGGGCGTAGTGAAAAACTGTTTTTT.

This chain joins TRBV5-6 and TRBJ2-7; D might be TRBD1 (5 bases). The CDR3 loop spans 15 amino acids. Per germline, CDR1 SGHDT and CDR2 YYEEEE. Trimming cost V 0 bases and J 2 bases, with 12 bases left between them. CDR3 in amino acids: CASSLGMDNPYEQYF. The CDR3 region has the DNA TGTGCCAGCAGCTTGGGTATGGACAATCCCTACGAGCAGTACTTC.

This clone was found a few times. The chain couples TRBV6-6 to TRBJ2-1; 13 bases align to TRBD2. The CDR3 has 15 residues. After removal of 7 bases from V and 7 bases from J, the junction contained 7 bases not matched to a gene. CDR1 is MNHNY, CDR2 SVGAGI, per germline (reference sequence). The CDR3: CASTPGTSGTNEQFF. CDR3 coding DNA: TGTGCCAGCACCCCCGGGACTAGCGGGACGAATGAGCAGTTCTTC.

The DNA of the CDR3 is TGTGCCAGCAGACTCTCCGGGACAGGGATAAAAGAGCAGTACTTC. It encodes CASRLSGTGIKEQYF. This chain links TRBV6-5 with TRBJ2-7, with 9 bases fitting TRBD1. This CDR3 spans 15 amino acids. Looked up from germline, CDR1 is MNHEY and CDR2 is SVGAGI. V shed 6 bases and J 7 bases; nucleotides not matched to a gene: 13.

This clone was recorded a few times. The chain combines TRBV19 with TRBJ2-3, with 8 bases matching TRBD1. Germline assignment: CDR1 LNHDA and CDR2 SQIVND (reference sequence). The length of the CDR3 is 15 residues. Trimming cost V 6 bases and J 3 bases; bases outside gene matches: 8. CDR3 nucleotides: TGTGCCAGTAGAGCCGGGACAGGACTAACAGATACGCAGTATTTT. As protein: CASRAGTGLTDTQYF.

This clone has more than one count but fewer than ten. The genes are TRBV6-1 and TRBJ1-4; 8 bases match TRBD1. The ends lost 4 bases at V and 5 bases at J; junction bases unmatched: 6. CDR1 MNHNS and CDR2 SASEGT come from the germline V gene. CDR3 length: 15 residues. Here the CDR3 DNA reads TGTGCCAGCAGTGGAAATACAGGGGGGAATGAAAAACTGTTTTTT. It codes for CASSGNTGGNEKLFF.

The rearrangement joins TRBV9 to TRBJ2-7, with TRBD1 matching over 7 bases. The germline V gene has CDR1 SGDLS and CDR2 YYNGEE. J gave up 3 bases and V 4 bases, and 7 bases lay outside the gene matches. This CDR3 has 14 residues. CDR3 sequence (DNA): TGTGCCAGCAGCCCCCGACAGGGAAACTACGAGCAGTACTTC. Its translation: CASSPRQGNYEQYF.

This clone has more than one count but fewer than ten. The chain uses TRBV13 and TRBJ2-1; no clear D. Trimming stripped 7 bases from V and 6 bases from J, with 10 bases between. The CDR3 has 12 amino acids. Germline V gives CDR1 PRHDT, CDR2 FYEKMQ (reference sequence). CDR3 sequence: CASTQDTNEQFF. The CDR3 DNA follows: TGTGCCAGCACCCAAGACACCAATGAGCAGTTCTTC.

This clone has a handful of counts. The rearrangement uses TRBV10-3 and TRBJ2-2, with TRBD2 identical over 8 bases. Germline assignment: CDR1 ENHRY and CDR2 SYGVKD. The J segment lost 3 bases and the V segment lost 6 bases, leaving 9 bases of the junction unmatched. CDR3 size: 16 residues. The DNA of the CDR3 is TGTGCCATCAGCCCACGACTAGCGAGGGACACCGGGGAGCTGTTTTTT. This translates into CAISPRLARDTGELFF.

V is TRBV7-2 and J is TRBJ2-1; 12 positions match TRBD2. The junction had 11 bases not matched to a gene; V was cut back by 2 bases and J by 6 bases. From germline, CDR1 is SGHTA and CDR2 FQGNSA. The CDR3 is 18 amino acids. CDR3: CASSLLAGGPKVFNEQFF. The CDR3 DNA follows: TGTGCCAGCAGCTTACTAGCGGGAGGGCCGAAGGTGTTCAATGAGCAGTTCTTC.

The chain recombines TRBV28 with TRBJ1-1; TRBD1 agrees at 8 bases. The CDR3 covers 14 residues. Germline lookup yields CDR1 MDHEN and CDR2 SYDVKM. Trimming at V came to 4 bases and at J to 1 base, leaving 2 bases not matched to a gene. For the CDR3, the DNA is TGTGCCAGCAGTTCGACAGGGGAGAACACTGAAGCTTTCTTT. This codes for CASSSTGENTEAFF.

The CDR3 loop reads CASSEEGAVRNQPQHF. The CDR3 DNA reads as TGTGCCAGCAGTGAAGAGGGGGCAGTTCGCAATCAGCCCCAGCATTTT. The chain couples TRBV6-1 to TRBJ1-5; TRBD1 agrees at 7 bases. Germline V gene data show CDR1 as MNHNS and CDR2 as SASEGT. V lost 1 base and J lost 2; bases outside the gene matches: 5. There are 16 residues in the CDR3.

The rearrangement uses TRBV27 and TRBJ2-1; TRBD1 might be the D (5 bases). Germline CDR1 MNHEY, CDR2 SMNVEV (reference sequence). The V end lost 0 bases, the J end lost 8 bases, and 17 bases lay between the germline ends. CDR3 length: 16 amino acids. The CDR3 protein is CASSLSGWMQGHEQFF. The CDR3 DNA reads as TGTGCCAGCAGTTTATCGGGCTGGATGCAGGGCCATGAGCAGTTCTTC.

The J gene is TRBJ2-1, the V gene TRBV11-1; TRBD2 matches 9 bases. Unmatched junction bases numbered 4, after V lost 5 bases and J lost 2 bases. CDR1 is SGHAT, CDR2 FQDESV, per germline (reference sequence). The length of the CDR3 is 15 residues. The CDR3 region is CASSGSGSTYNEQFF. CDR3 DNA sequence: TGTGCCAGCAGCGGTAGCGGGAGTACCTACAATGAGCAGTTCTTC. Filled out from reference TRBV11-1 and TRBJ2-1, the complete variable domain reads EAEVAQSPRYKITEKSQAVAFWCDPISGHATLYWYRQILGQGPELLVQFQDESVVDDSQLPKDRFSAERLKGVDSTLKIQPAELGDSAMYLCASSGSGSTYNEQFFGPGTRLTVL.

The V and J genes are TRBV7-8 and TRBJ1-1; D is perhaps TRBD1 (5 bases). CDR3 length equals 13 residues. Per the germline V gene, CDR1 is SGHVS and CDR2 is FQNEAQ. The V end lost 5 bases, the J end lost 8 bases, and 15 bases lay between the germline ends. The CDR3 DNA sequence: TGTGCCAGCAGCCTCTGGGGGGGGATCGAAGCTTTCTTT. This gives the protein CASSLWGGIEAFF.

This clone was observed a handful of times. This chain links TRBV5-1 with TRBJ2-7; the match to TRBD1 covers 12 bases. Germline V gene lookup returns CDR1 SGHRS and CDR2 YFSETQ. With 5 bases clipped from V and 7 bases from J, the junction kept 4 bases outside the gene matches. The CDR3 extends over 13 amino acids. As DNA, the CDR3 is TGCGCCAGCAGGGGACAGGGGGCCGATGAGCAGTACTTC. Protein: CASRGQGADEQYF.

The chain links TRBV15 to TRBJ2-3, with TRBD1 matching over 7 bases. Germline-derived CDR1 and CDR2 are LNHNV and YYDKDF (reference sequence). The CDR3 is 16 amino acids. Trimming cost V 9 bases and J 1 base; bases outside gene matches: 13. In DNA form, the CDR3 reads TGTGCCACTACCCCGGGACAGAAGACCCGCACAGATACGCAGTATTTT. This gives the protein CATTPGQKTRTDTQYF.